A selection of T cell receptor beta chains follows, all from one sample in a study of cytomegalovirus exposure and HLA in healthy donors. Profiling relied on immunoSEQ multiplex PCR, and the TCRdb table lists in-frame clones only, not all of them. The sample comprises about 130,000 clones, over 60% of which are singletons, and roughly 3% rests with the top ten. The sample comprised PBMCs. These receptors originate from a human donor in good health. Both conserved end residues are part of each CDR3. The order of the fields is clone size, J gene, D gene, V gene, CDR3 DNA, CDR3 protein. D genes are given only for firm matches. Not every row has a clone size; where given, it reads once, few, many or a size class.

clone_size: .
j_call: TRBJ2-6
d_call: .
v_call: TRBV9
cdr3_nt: TGTGCCAGCAGCGTAGCAGGGATTGGGGCCAACGTCCTGACTTTC
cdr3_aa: CASSVAGIGANVLTF

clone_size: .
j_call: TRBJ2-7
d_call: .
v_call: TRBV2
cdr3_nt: TGTGCCAGCAGTGAAGCGTTAGTCGCACTTGGCGAGCAGTACTTC
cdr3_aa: CASSEALVALGEQYF

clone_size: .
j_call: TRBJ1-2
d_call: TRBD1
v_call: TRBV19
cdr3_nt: TGTGCCAGTTGGGACAGCTATGGCTACACCTTC
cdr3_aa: CASWDSYGYTF

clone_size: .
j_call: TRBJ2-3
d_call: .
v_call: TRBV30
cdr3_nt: TGTGCCTGGACGGGTTCGGATACGCAGTATTTT
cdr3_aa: CAWTGSDTQYF

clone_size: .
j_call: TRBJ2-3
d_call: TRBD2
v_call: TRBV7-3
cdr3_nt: TGTGCCAGCAGCTTAAAGGTCAGGGAGGGAGGCGCAGATACGCAGTATTTT
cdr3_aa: CASSLKVREGGADTQYF

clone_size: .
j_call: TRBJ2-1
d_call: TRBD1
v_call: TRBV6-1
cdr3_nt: TGTGCCAGCAGTGAAGAAGGACAGGCGTACAATGAGCAGTTCTTC
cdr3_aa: CASSEEGQAYNEQFF

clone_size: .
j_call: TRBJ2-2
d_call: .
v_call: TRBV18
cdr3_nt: TGTGCCAGCTCACCCACAAAAAGGAGGGACGAAGAGGGGAACCGGGAGCTGTTTTTT
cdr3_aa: CASSPTKRRDEEGNRELFF

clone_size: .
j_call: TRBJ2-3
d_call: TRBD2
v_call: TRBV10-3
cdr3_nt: TGTGCCATCAGTGATGTGGCTAGCGGACGCACAGATACGCAGTATTTT
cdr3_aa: CAISDVASGRTDTQYF

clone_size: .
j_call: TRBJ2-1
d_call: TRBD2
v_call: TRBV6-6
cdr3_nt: TGTGCCAGCAGTCCCCGACTAGCGGGGAGTACTGAGCAGTTCTTC
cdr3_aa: CASSPRLAGSTEQFF

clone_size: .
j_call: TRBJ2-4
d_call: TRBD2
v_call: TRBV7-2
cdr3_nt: TGTGCCAGCACCCCTTTTGCAACTAGCGGGGGGTTAGACATTCAGTACTTC
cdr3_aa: CASTPFATSGGLDIQYF

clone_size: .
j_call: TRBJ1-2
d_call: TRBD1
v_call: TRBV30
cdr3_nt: TGTGCCTGGCAAGATGACAGGGCTGACTATGGCTACACCTTC
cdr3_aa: CAWQDDRADYGYTF

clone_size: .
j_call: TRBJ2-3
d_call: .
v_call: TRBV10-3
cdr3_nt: TGTGCCATCGATGGGTCGCGCGGCCCAGATACGCAGTATTTT
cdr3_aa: CAIDGSRGPDTQYF

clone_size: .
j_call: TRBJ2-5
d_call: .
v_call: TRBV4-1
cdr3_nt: TGCGCCAGCAGCTTACAAGAGACCCAGTACTTC
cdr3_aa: CASSLQETQYF

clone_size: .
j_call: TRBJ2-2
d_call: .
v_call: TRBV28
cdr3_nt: TGTGCCAGCAGAAAAACAGGGACGAATGGCGGGGAGCTGTTTTTT
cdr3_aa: CASRKTGTNGGELFF

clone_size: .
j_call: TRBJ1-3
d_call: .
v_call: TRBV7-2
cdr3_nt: TGTGCCAGCAACGCTATACCAGGAAACACCATATATTTT
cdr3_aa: CASNAIPGNTIYF

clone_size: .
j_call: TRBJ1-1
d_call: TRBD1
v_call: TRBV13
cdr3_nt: TGTGCCAGCAGCTTTGACAGGGGGACTGAAGCTTTCTTT
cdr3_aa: CASSFDRGTEAFF

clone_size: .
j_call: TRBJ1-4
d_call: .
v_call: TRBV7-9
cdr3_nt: TGTGCCAGCAGCTTAGAAGGCGGAGCAACTAATGAAAAACTGTTTTTT
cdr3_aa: CASSLEGGATNEKLFF

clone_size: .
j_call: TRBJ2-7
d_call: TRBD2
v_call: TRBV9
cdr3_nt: TGTGCCAGCAGCTCGGGACTAGCGGGCTACGAGCAGTACTTC
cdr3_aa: CASSSGLAGYEQYF

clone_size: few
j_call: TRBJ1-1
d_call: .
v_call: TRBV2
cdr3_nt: TGTGCCAGCAATGGCTTCGTCAACACTGAAGCTTTCTTT
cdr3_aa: CASNGFVNTEAFF

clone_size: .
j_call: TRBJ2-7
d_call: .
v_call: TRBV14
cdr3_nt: TGTGCCAGCAGCTTCGAATCTAGAGACGAGCAGTACTTC
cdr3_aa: CASSFESRDEQYF

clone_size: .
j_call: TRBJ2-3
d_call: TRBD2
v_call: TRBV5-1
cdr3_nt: TGCGCCAGCAGCTGGGGACTAGCGGGGGGAGGTTCGGGCTTGGATACGCAGTATTTT
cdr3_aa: CASSWGLAGGGSGLDTQYF

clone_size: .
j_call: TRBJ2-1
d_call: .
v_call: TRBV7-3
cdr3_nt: TGTGCCAGCAGCCGAGTAGTTGGGAGTGAGCAGTTCTTC
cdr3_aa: CASSRVVGSEQFF

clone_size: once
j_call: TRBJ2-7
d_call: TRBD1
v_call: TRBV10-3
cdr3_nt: TGTGCCATCAGTGAGGGGACAGGGCCCTACGAGCAGTACTTC
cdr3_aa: CAISEGTGPYEQYF

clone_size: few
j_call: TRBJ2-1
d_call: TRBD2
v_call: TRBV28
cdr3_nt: TGTGCCAGCAGTTTAAAACGCGGGAGGGCCGTCAATGAGCAGTTCTTC
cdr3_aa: CASSLKRGRAVNEQFF

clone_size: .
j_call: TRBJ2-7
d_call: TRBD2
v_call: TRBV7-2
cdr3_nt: TGTGCCAGCAGCTTAGCCCCTCCGCGGGGGGTCTACGAGCAGTACTTC
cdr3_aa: CASSLAPPRGVYEQYF

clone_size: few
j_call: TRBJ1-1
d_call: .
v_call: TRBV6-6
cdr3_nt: TGTGCCAGCAGGCGGAACACTGAAGCTTTCTTT
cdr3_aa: CASRRNTEAFF

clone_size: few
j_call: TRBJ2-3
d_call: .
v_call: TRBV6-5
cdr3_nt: TGTGCCAGCAGTTCGCGACAGTCCACAGATACGCAGTATTTT
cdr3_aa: CASSSRQSTDTQYF

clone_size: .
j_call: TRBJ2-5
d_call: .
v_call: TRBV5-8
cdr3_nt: TGTGCCAGCACGGGATTCCAAGAGACCCAGTACTTC
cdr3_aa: CASTGFQETQYF

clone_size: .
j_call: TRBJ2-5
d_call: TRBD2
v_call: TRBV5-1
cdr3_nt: TGCGCCAGCAGCCCCGGGACTAGCGGGAGTGGAGAGACCCAGTACTTC
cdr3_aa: CASSPGTSGSGETQYF

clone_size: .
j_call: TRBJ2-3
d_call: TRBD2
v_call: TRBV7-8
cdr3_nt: TGTGCCAGCAGCTTACGCCTAGCGGGAGTTTCGAGTACAGATACGCAGTATTTT
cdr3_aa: CASSLRLAGVSSTDTQYF

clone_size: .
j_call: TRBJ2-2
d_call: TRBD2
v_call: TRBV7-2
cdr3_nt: TGTGCCAGCAGGCATAGCGGGGGGGCGAACACCGGGGAGCTGTTTTTT
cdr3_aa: CASRHSGGANTGELFF

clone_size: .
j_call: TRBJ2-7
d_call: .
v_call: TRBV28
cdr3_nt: TGTGCCAGCAGCCTACCGAGGGTCCCGAGCTCCTACAAGCAGTACTTC
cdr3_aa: CASSLPRVPSSYKQYF

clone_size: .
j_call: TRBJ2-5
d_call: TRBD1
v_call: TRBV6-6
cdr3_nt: TGTGCCAGCAGTCCCCCCGGACAGGGGGCAAAGACCCAGTACTTC
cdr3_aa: CASSPPGQGAKTQYF

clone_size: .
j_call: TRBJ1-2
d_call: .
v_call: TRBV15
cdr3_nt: TGTGCCACCAGCGAACAGGCAAACTATGGCTACACCTTC
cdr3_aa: CATSEQANYGYTF

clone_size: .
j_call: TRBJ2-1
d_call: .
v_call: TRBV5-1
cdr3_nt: TGCGCCAGCAGACTTGACAATGAGCAGTTCTTC
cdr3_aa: CASRLDNEQFF